A single sample is the source of the 18 T cell receptor beta chains below, sequenced in a study of T-cell reconstitution after alpha-beta-depleted transplantation in children. Construction of the TCRbeta library involved unique molecular identifiers. Each CDR3 protein gets one entry after TCRdb re-called the PCR reads with MiXCR. The table shows a few hundred thousand distinct CDR3 sequences, with 15% to 20% occurring only once. Sample: PBMCs, mostly from graft donor cells, taken 360 days after TCRalphabeta/CD19-depleted stem cell transplant. These receptors originate from a boy under two years old who had a stem cell transplant for Wiskott-Aldrich syndrome, so the T cells may come from the graft donor.

The chain has TRBV7-2 and TRBJ2-1; TRBD2 agrees at 7 bases. This CDR3 is built from 16 residues. Germline V gene sequence: CDR1 SGHTA, CDR2 FQGNSA. The V and J ends lost 7 bases and 0 bases, in that order; junction bases with no gene match: 9. CDR3 sequence (DNA): TGTGCCAGCATCTCCCAGCGGGGTCCCTCCTACAATGAGCAGTTCTTC. It is translated as CASISQRGPSYNEQFF. The complete variable domain, with remaining parts taken from reference TRBV7-2 and TRBJ2-1, reads GAGVSQSPSNKVTEKGKDVELRCDPISGHTALYWYRQSLGQGLEFLIYFQGNSAPDKSGLPSDRFSAERTGGSVSTLTIQRTQQEDSAVYLCASISQRGPSYNEQFFGPGTRLTVL.

This chain links TRBV5-1 with TRBJ2-7; the match to TRBD1 covers 9 bases. The CDR3 length is 16 residues. Trimming removed 0 bases from V and 2 bases from J; junction bases left unmatched: 6. CDR1 SGHRS and CDR2 YFSETQ come from the germline V gene. The CDR3 nucleotides are TGCGCCAGCAGCTTGGCGGGACAGGGCGTCACCTACGAGCAGTACTTC. It is translated as CASSLAGQGVTYEQYF.

There are many counts of this clonotype. V gene TRBV12-3 or TRBV12-4 combines with J gene TRBJ2-1, with TRBD2 identical over 13 bases. The trim removed 6 bases at V and 8 bases at J, leaving 4 bases unmatched. This CDR3 comprises 14 residues. CDR3 bases: TGTGCCAGCAGACGACTAGCGGGAGGCGATGAGCAGTTCTTC. This encodes CASRRLAGGDEQFF.

There are many counts of this clonotype. The rearrangement joins TRBV24-1 to TRBJ2-1, with 7 bases lining up with TRBD2. Germline-derived CDR1 and CDR2 are KGHDR and SFDVKD. CDR3 length: 12 amino acids. The V and J ends lost 9 bases and 2 bases, in that order; junction bases with no gene match: 0. DNA for the CDR3: TGTGCCACCGGGACTACCTACAATGAGCAGTTCTTC. Translated: CATGTTYNEQFF.

The rearrangement links TRBV30 to TRBJ2-7; D gene ambiguous. The CDR3 sequence is 12 residues long. The V end was cut by 5 bases, the J end by 6 bases, with 14 bases between. CDR1 is GTSNPN, CDR2 SVGIG, per germline (reference sequence). In DNA form, the CDR3 reads TGTGCCTGGGATACTCGGTTCTCCGAGCAGTACTTC. This encodes CAWDTRFSEQYF. Supplemented by reference TRBV30 and TRBJ2-7, the full variable domain reads SQTIHQWPATLVQPVGSPLSLECTVEGTSNPNLYWYRQAAGRGLQLLFYSVGIGQISSEVPQNLSASRPQDRQFILSSKKLLLSDSGFYLCAWDTRFSEQYFGPGTRLTVT.

This clonotype was picked up a small number of times. The chain recombines TRBV20-1 with TRBJ1-1; 8 bases agree with TRBD1. The CDR3 totals 12 residues. Germline V gene data show CDR1 as DFQATT and CDR2 as SNEGSKA (reference sequence). The V and J ends lost 6 bases and 4 bases, in that order; junction bases with no gene match: 4. CDR3 region: CSALTGATEAFF. The CDR3 DNA reads as TGCAGTGCCTTGACAGGGGCCACTGAAGCTTTCTTT.

This chain connects TRBV5-1 to TRBJ2-1; D is uncertain. Germline V gene lookup returns CDR1 SGHRS and CDR2 YFSETQ. Trimming pared 6 bases from V and 6 bases from J, leaving 10 bases between. The CDR3 is 12 amino acids. The CDR3 here is CASTRLGNEQFF. DNA for the CDR3: TGCGCCAGCACAAGGTTGGGCAATGAGCAGTTCTTC.

Only a few counts were recorded for this clonotype. The rearrangement links TRBV5-1 to TRBJ2-3; TRBD1 agrees at 8 bases. The V segment lost 3 bases and the J segment 8 bases; nucleotides outside the gene matches: 11. The CDR3 sequence is 15 residues long. CDR1 is SGHRS, CDR2 YFSETQ, per germline. CDR3 sequence reads: CASSYPDRELRTQYF. CDR3 coding DNA: TGCGCCAGCAGCTATCCGGACAGGGAGCTTCGTACGCAGTATTTT.

A few counts support this clonotype. In nucleotides, the CDR3 is TGTGCCATCAGTGAGTTCGGACTAGCGGGAGCTGGTGAGCAGTACTTC. Its protein product is CAISEFGLAGAGEQYF. V is TRBV10-3 and J is TRBJ2-7, with TRBD2 matching over 13 bases. V gave up 1 base and J gave up 7 bases; unmatched junction bases: 7. The V gene's germline CDR1 is ENHRY and CDR2 SYGVKD. The CDR3 spans 16 residues.

This chain uses TRBV7-7 with TRBJ2-1, with 13 positions matching TRBD2. Germline V lookup: CDR1 SSHAT, CDR2 FNYEAQ (reference sequence). Unmatched junction bases numbered 7, after V lost 5 bases and J lost 9 bases. The CDR3 runs 15 residues. CDR3 region: CASSTTSGRAGEQFF. CDR3 in DNA: TGTGCCAGCAGCACAACTAGCGGGAGGGCCGGTGAGCAGTTCTTC.

The rearrangement links TRBV6-5 to TRBJ2-1, with TRBD2 matching over 9 bases. The germline V gene has CDR1 MNHEY and CDR2 SVGAGI. This CDR3 spans 15 amino acids. V gave up 2 bases and J gave up 7 bases; unmatched junction bases: 6. The CDR3 nucleotides read TGTGCCAGCAGTTACCGGCGGGAGGGGAGTAATGAGCAGTTCTTC. Amino acid sequence: CASSYRREGSNEQFF.

The chain is built from TRBV5-1 and TRBJ2-5, with D unclear. Trimming stripped 5 bases from V and 5 bases from J, with 22 bases between. Germline lookup yields CDR1 SGHRS and CDR2 YFSETQ. CDR3 length: 16 residues. The CDR3 reads CASRPGRVPTVETQYF. Here the CDR3 DNA reads TGCGCCAGCAGACCCGGACGAGTCCCGACCGTGGAGACCCAGTACTTC.

In its sample, this clonotype was seen a few times. The genes are TRBV20-1 and TRBJ1-1, with D tentatively TRBD1 (6 bases). Germline V CDR1 and CDR2: DFQATT, SNEGSKA (reference sequence). The CDR3 sequence is 13 residues long. V lost 4 bases, J lost 1 base, and 10 bases lay in between. CDR3: CSANRDQNTEAFF. The CDR3 DNA sequence: TGCAGTGCTAACAGGGACCAGAACACTGAAGCTTTCTTT.

This clonotype was counted a few times. The genes are TRBV10-3 and TRBJ2-1, with TRBD2 matching 9 bases. The V and J ends lost 6 bases and 11 bases, in that order; junction bases with no gene match: 14. The CDR3 covers 15 residues. Germline V CDR1 and CDR2: ENHRY, SYGVKD. The CDR3, as DNA: TGTGCCATCAGGGGCGGGGTAGCGGGAGAAGGAAAGCAGTTCTTC. Amino acid sequence: CAIRGGVAGEGKQFF.

This clonotype was seen more than once but under ten times. This chain links TRBV7-9 with TRBJ2-5; 7 bases are shared with TRBD1. Germline V gene sequence: CDR1 SEHNR, CDR2 FQNEAQ (reference sequence). CDR3 length: 16 amino acids. Unmatched junction bases numbered 9, after V lost 0 bases and J lost 5 bases. The CDR3 reads CASSLAARQGRETQYF. In nucleotides, the CDR3 is TGTGCCAGCAGCTTAGCAGCCCGACAGGGTCGGGAGACCCAGTACTTC.

This clonotype has only a few counts. The rearrangement joins TRBV12-3 or TRBV12-4 to TRBJ2-2; TRBD1 agrees at 8 bases. This CDR3 is 17 amino acids long. With V trimmed by 5 bases and J by 5 bases, 13 bases remained unmatched. CDR3 bases: TGTGCCAGCAGTAGGACAGGGTCTACATTGGGAACCGGGGAGCTGTTTTTT. Its translation is CASSRTGSTLGTGELFF.

Many counts were recorded for this clonotype. The gene calls are TRBV2 and TRBJ1-1, with no clear D. V was cut by 4 bases and J by 10 bases, with 13 bases left in between. CDR1 and CDR2 from the germline V gene are SNHLY and FYNNEI. The CDR3 has 12 amino acids. The CDR3: CASSVFRMGAFF. CDR3 nucleotides: TGTGCCAGCAGTGTATTTCGGATGGGAGCTTTCTTT.

This clonotype was seen a few times. The chain has TRBV11-2 and TRBJ1-1; tentatively, D is TRBD1 (5 bases). Trimming pared 0 bases from V and 1 base from J, leaving 12 bases between. Per germline, CDR1 SGHAT and CDR2 FQNNGV. This CDR3 contains 16 residues. CDR3 in DNA: TGTGCCAGCAGCTTAGAGGGTGCAGGGCGGAACACTGAAGCTTTCTTT. Protein: CASSLEGAGRNTEAFF. Looking up the rest from reference TRBV11-2 and TRBJ1-1 gives the full variable domain: EAGVAQSPRYKIIEKRQSVAFWCNPISGHATLYWYQQILGQGPKLLIQFQNNGVVDDSQLPKDRFSAERLKGVDSTLKIQPAKLEDSAVYLCASSLEGAGRNTEAFFGQGTRLTVV.